The clone carrying this TCR beta chain was observed a handful of times. Assay used: immunoSEQ multiplex PCR; TCRdb lists only in-frame clones, some missing. The profile covers approximately 210,000 clones, with more than 70% appearing a single time and about 4.3% taken by the ten largest. These data are taken from a study of blood T cell repertoires in COVID-19. Study context: COVID-19 samples from acute and convalescent phases originated in the United States, Italy and Spain.

This CDR3 has 15 residues. The germline V gene has CDR1 LNHDA and CDR2 SQIVND (reference sequence). V dropped 4 bases and J dropped 0 bases, with 10 bases sitting between them. This TCR was recovered from a man aged 25 to 40 with acute COVID-19. The genes are TRBV19 and TRBJ1-5; D is ambiguous. Sequenced sample: PBMCs or T cells enriched from blood (not recorded which). The CDR3 region is CASSTTHNSNQPQHF. CDR3 bases: TGTGCCAGTAGTACAACTCATAATAGCAATCAGCCCCAGCATTTT.